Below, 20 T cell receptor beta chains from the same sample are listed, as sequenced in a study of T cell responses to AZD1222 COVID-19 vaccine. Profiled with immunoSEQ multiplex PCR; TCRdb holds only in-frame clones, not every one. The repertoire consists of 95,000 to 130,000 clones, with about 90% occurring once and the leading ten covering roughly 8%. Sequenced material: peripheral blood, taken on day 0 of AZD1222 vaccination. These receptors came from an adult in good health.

This chain's CDR3 is CASSLDVPTNTEAFF. Written as DNA, the CDR3 is TGTGCCAGCAGCTTGGATGTACCTACGAACACTGAAGCTTTCTTT. The V and J genes are TRBV5-4 and TRBJ1-1; D uncertain. V gave up 0 bases and J gave up 1 base, with 10 bases separating them. CDR1 is SGHNT and CDR2 is YYREEE in the germline V gene (reference sequence). CDR3 length equals 15 residues.

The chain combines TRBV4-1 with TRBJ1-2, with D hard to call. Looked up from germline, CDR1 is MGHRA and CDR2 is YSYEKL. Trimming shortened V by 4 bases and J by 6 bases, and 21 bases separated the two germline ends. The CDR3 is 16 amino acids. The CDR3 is CASSLEPLLQSDGYTF. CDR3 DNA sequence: TGCGCCAGCAGCCTCGAGCCTTTACTCCAGAGCGATGGCTACACCTTC.

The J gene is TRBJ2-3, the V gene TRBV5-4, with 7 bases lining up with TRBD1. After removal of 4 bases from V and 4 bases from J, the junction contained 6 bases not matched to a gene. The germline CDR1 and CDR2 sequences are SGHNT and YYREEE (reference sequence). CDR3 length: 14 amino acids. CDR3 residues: CASSVDRVADTQYF. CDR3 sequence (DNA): TGTGCCAGCAGCGTTGACAGGGTGGCAGATACGCAGTATTTT.

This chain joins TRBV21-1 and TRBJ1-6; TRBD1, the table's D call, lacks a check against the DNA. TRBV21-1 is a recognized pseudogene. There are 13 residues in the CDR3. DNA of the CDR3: TGTGCCACCGGACAGCCCGATAATTCACCCCTCCACTTT. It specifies CATGQPDNSPLHF.

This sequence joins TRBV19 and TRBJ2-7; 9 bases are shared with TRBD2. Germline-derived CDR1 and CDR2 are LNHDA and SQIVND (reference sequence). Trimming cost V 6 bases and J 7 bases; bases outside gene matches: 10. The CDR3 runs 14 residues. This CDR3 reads CASRESGRPWEQYF. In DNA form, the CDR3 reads TGTGCCAGTAGAGAAAGCGGGAGGCCCTGGGAGCAGTACTTC.

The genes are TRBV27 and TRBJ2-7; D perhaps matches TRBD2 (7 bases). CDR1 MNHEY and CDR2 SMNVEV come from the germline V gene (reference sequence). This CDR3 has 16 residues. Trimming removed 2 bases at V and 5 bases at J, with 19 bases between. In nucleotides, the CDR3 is TGTGCCAGCAGTTTAGGGGGGGGAGCGGGACACGACGAGCAGTACTTC. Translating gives CASSLGGGAGHDEQYF.

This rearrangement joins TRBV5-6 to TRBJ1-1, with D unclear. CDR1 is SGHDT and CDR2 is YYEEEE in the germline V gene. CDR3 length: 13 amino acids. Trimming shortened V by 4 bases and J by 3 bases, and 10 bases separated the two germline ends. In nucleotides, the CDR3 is TGTGCCAGCAGCCCCAACCCCTACACTGAAGCTTTCTTT. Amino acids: CASSPNPYTEAFF.

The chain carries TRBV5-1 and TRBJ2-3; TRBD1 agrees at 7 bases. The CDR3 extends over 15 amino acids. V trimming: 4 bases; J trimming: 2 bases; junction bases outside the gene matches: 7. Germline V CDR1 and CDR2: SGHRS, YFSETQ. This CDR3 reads CASSPPTGNTDTQYF. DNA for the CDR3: TGCGCCAGCAGCCCTCCGACAGGGAACACAGATACGCAGTATTTT.

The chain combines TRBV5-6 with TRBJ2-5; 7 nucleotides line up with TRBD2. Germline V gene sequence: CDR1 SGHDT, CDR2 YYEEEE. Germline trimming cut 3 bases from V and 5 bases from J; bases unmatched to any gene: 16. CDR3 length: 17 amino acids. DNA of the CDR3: TGTGCCAGCAGCTCCGCGGGGGATCTAGCGGAGGGGGAGACCCAGTACTTC. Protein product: CASSSAGDLAEGETQYF. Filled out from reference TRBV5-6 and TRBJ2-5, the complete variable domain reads DAGVTQSPTHLIKTRGQQVTLRCSPKSGHDTVSWYQQALGQGPQFIFQYYEEEERQRGNFPDRFSGHQFPNYSSELNVNALLLGDSALYLCASSSAGDLAEGETQYFGPGTRLLVL.

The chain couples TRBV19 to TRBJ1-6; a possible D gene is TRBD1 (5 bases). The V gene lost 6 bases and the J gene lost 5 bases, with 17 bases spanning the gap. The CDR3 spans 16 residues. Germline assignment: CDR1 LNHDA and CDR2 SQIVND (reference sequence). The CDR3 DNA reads TGTGCCAGTAGATACGGTCCCGGGGCCAATAATTCACCCCTCCACTTT. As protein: CASRYGPGANNSPLHF.

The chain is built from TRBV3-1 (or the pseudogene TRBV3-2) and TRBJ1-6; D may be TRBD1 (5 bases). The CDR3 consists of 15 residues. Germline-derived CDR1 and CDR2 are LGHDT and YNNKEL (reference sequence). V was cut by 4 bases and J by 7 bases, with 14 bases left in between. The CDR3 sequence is CASSPFGQGNSPLHF. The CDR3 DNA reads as TGTGCCAGCAGCCCTTTCGGCCAGGGAAATTCACCCCTCCACTTT.

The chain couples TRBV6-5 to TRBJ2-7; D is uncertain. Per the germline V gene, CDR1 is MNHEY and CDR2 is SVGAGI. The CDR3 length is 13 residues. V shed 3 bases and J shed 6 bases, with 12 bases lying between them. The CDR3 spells CASSYDGLGEQYF. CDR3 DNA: TGTGCCAGCAGTTATGATGGGTTGGGCGAGCAGTACTTC.

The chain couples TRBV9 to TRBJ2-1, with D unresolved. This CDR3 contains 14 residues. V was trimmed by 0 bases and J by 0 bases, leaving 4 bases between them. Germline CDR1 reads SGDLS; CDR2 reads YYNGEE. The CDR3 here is CASSVDGSYNEQFF. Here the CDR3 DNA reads TGTGCCAGCAGCGTAGACGGCTCCTACAATGAGCAGTTCTTC.

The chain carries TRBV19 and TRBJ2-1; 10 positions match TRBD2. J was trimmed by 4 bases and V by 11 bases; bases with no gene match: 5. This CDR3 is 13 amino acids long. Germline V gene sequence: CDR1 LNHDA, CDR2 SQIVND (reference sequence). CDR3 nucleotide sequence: TGTGCCTCCAGGACTAGCGGTTACAATGAGCAGTTCTTC. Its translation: CASRTSGYNEQFF. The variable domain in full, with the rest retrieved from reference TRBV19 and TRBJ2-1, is DGGITQSPKYLFRKEGQNVTLSCEQNLNHDAMYWYRQDPGQGLRLIYYSQIVNDFQKGDIAEGYSVSREKKESFPLTVTSAQKNPTAFYLCASRTSGYNEQFFGPGTRLTVL.

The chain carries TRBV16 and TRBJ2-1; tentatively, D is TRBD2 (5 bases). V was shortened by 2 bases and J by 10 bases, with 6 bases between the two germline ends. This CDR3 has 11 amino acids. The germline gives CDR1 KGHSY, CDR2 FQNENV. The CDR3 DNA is TGTGCCAGCAGCCAAGGGGAGGAGCAGTTCTTC. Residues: CASSQGEEQFF.

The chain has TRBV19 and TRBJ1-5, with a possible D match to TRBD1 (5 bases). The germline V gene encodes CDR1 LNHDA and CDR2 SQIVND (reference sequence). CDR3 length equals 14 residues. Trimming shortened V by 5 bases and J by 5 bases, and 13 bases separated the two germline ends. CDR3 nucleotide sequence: TGTGCCAGTAGTCTCCGGGACGGGGATCAGCCCCAGCATTTT. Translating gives CASSLRDGDQPQHF.

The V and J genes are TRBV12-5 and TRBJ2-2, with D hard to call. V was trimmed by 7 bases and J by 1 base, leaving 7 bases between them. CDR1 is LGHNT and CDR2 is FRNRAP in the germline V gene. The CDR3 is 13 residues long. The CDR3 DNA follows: TGTGCTAGTGCCCCGGGGAACACCGGGGAGCTGTTTTTT. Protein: CASAPGNTGELFF.

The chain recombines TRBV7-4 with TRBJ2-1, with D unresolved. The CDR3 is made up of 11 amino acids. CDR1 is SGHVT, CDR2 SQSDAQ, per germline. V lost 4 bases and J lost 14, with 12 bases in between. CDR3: CASSSRDVKFF. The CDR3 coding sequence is TGTGCCAGCAGCTCCAGAGATGTGAAGTTCTTC.

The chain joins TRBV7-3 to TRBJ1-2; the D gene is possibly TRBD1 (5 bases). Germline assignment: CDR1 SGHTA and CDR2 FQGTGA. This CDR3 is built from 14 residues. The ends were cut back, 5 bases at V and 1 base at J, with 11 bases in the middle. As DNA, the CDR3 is TGTGCCAGCAGCCAGGGCGGCCATAACTATGGCTACACCTTC. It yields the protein CASSQGGHNYGYTF.

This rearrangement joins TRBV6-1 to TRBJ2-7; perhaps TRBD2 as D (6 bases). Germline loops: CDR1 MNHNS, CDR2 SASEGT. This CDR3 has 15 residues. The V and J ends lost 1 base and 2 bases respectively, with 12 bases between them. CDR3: CASSEGGGMTYEQYF. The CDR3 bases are TGTGCCAGCAGTGAAGGCGGCGGGATGACCTACGAGCAGTACTTC.